This T cell receptor (beta chain) was identified during a study of cytomegalovirus exposure and HLA in healthy donors. Clones were read by immunoSEQ multiplex PCR, and TCRdb kept only the in-frame ones, dropping some. The sample carries a few hundred thousand clones, 80% to 90% recorded once. The donors were members of the approximately 120-subject validation cohort (separate from the approximately 670-subject first cohort). On this clone: Its matching antigen is unknown.

The V gene end was trimmed by 4 bases and the J gene end by 3 bases; junction bases not matched to a gene: 6. Germline lookup yields CDR1 LNHDA and CDR2 SQIVND (reference sequence). The CDR3 loop spans 14 amino acids. General observations from the study: Generally TCR sequences proved uncommon, though certain public TCRs appeared in numerous donors. The study listed roughly 150 cytomegalovirus-associated TCR beta chains.

This TCR was recovered from a woman aged 18-29 years in good health and CMV-seronegative. Sequencing used PBMCs. The chain uses TRBV19 and TRBJ2-7; 7 bases align to TRBD2. CDR3 nucleotide sequence: TGTGCCAGTAGTACCTTCGGGGGGTACTACGAGCAGTACTTC. This codes for CASSTFGGYYEQYF. The entire variable domain, with the rest obtained from reference TRBV19 and TRBJ2-7, is as follows: DGGITQSPKYLFRKEGQNVTLSCEQNLNHDAMYWYRQDPGQGLRLIYYSQIVNDFQKGDIAEGYSVSREKKESFPLTVTSAQKNPTAFYLCASSTFGGYYEQYFGPGTRLTVT.